The 19 T cell receptor beta chains reported below all come from one sample, sequenced in a study of blood T cell repertoires in COVID-19. TCRdb keeps only in-frame clones here, not all; method: immunoSEQ multiplex PCR. The sample includes about 340,000 clones, more than 75% seen only once; the top ten take about 6%. Sequencing was carried out using peripheral blood. These receptors all stem from a woman aged 45 to 65 with COVID-19, enrolled during active disease.

The V call is TRBV19, the J call TRBJ1-1; tentative D call: TRBD1 (5 bases). CDR1 is LNHDA, CDR2 SQIVND, per germline (reference sequence). This CDR3 comprises 14 residues. The V end lost 2 bases, the J end lost 2 bases, and 9 bases lay between the germline ends. The CDR3 reads CASSIQTANTEAFF. The DNA for the CDR3 is TGTGCCAGTAGTATACAGACAGCTAACACTGAAGCTTTCTTT.

The chain links TRBV12-3 or TRBV12-4 to TRBJ2-5; weak D call: TRBD2 (6 bases). The V and J ends lost 5 bases and 0 bases respectively, with 7 bases between them. The CDR3 length is 13 residues. Here the CDR3 reads CASSGDYQETQYF. In DNA, the CDR3 is TGTGCCAGCAGTGGGGACTACCAAGAGACCCAGTACTTC.

The chain combines TRBV19 with TRBJ1-6, with TRBD1 matching over 7 bases. The V gene end was trimmed by 4 bases and the J gene end by 9 bases; junction bases not matched to a gene: 12. Germline values: CDR1 LNHDA, CDR2 SQIVND (reference sequence). This CDR3 comprises 16 residues. The CDR3 bases are TGTGCCAGTAGTAACCGGGACAGCGGAGTCGGTTCACCCCTCCACTTT. This translates into CASSNRDSGVGSPLHF.

The genes are TRBV7-2 and TRBJ1-1, with D maybe TRBD1 (6 bases). V shed 3 bases and J shed 5 bases, with 19 bases lying between them. Germline V gene sequence: CDR1 SGHTA, CDR2 FQGNSA. This CDR3 contains 16 residues. CDR3 DNA: TGTGCCAGCAGCTTGGCTGGGGGGGGGCCGGAAACTGAAGCTTTCTTT. Residues: CASSLAGGGPETEAFF.

As DNA, the CDR3 is TGTGCCAGCAGGGCAGGGGGAGAGACCCAGTACTTC. Translated: CASRAGGETQYF. This chain connects TRBV2 to TRBJ2-5; 7 nucleotides match TRBD1. From germline, CDR1 is SNHLY and CDR2 FYNNEI. The CDR3 spans 12 residues. Trimming took 6 bases from V and 4 from J; bases not matched to a gene: 2.

This clone was detected ten times or more. This sequence joins TRBV12-5 and TRBJ1-5; possible D gene TRBD1, 5 bases. Trimming left V 2 bases short and J 4 bases short, with 12 bases between. The CDR3 loop spans 15 amino acids. Germline V CDR1 and CDR2: LGHNT, FRNRAP. The CDR3 DNA reads TGTGCTAGTGGTTTGCCAGGGCTCCCAAATCAGCCCCAGCATTTT. Amino acid sequence: CASGLPGLPNQPQHF.

V usage is TRBV11-3 and J usage is TRBJ2-7, with D unresolved. CDR3 length: 14 amino acids. V lost 3 bases and J 3 bases, leaving 12 bases between the germline ends. CDR1 SGHNT and CDR2 YENEEA come from the germline V gene. CDR3 sequence (DNA): TGTGCCAGCAGCTTCCCCGGCCCGGGCTACGAGCAGTACTTC. Amino acid sequence: CASSFPGPGYEQYF.

About this clone itself: The sample has other DNA sequences that encode this CDR3 too. J is TRBJ1-2 and V is TRBV5-1; 8 nucleotides agree with TRBD1. The V gene end was trimmed by 4 bases and the J gene end by 2 bases; junction bases not matched to a gene: 4. Germline-derived CDR1 and CDR2 are SGHRS and YFSETQ. This CDR3 has 14 residues. The CDR3 reads CASSGGQANYGYTF. The CDR3 nucleotides are TGCGCCAGCAGCGGGGGACAGGCCAACTATGGCTACACCTTC.

The chain uses TRBV30 and TRBJ2-3; D is unresolved. V lost 4 bases and J 3 bases, leaving 8 bases between the germline ends. CDR1 GTSNPN and CDR2 SVGIG come from the germline V gene (reference sequence). The length of the CDR3 is 12 residues. The CDR3 reads CAWTGGTDTQYF. CDR3 bases: TGTGCCTGGACGGGTGGGACAGATACGCAGTATTTT.

CDR3 in DNA: TGCAGCGTAATTGGATACACAGGGGCTGGAAACACCATATATTTT. This sequence encodes CSVIGYTGAGNTIYF. V usage is TRBV29-1 and J usage is TRBJ1-3; TRBD1 agrees at 7 bases. This CDR3 is 15 amino acids long. V dropped 6 bases and J dropped 2; count of bases not matched to a gene: 10. CDR1 is SQVTM, CDR2 ANQGSEA, per germline.

V gene TRBV5-1 combines with J gene TRBJ2-7; 12 nucleotides line up with TRBD2. V gave up 0 bases and J gave up 5 bases; unmatched junction bases: 3. CDR1 SGHRS and CDR2 YFSETQ come from the germline V gene. The CDR3 contains 15 residues. The chain's CDR3 is CASSLGLAGEHEQYF. The CDR3 DNA is TGCGCCAGCAGCTTGGGACTAGCGGGAGAGCACGAGCAGTACTTC.

The CDR3: CASSLGRYNEQFF. CDR3 DNA: TGTGCCAGCTCACTAGGGAGGTACAATGAGCAGTTCTTC. The chain combines TRBV18 with TRBJ2-1, with D possibly TRBD2 on 6 matching bases. Trimming left V 4 bases short and J 4 bases short, with 8 bases between. The germline CDR1 and CDR2 sequences are KGHSH and LQKENI. There are 13 residues in the CDR3.

The CDR3 nucleotides read TGTGCCAGCAGCGAGGTGTGGAGGACAGATACGCAGTATTTT. The encoded protein is CASSEVWRTDTQYF. The chain couples TRBV6-5 to TRBJ2-3; D is possibly TRBD2 (5 bases). Trimming took off 6 bases at V and 3 bases at J, with 13 bases between the two ends. CDR1 and CDR2 from the germline V gene are MNHEY and SVGAGI. This CDR3 region has 14 residues.

Notes on this clone: Germline is not matched at one junction end, which may reflect a read error. The genes are TRBV9 and TRBJ2-2, with D possibly TRBD2 on 5 matching bases. Germline assignment: CDR1 SGDLS and CDR2 YYNGEE. The CDR3 totals 14 residues. The CDR3 region is CASSVEAGTEELFF. The CDR3, as DNA: TGTGCCAGCAGCGTAGAGGCGGGTACCGAGGAGCTGTTTTTT.

DNA of the CDR3: TGTGCCAGCAGCTTGGAATCGGGGTCAAAACCCCTCCACTTT. Translating it yields CASSLESGSKPLHF. V is TRBV5-5 and J is TRBJ1-6; D remains ambiguous. The CDR3 is 14 amino acids. Germline V gene lookup returns CDR1 SGHKS and CDR2 YYEKEE (reference sequence). V was clipped by 0 bases and J by 12 bases, with 13 bases between them.

V is TRBV4-1 and J is TRBJ1-2, with D perhaps TRBD1 (5 bases). The CDR3 has 14 residues. V lost 4 bases to trimming and J lost 4 bases, with 13 bases between them. Looked up from germline, CDR1 is MGHRA and CDR2 is YSYEKL. The CDR3 loop reads CASSRIQEPYGYTF. The CDR3 DNA is TGCGCCAGCAGCCGGATACAGGAGCCCTATGGCTACACCTTC.

The chain is built from TRBV2 and TRBJ2-2, with TRBD2 identical over 13 bases. After removal of 7 bases from V and 0 bases from J, the junction contained 11 bases not matched to a gene. The CDR3 is made up of 19 amino acids. Germline V gene data show CDR1 as SNHLY and CDR2 as FYNNEI. CDR3: CASTAQVLAGGPNTGELFF. The CDR3 DNA reads as TGTGCCAGCACGGCTCAAGTACTAGCGGGAGGGCCGAACACCGGGGAGCTGTTTTTT.

The V and J genes are TRBV12-5 and TRBJ1-3, with D maybe TRBD1 (5 bases). Germline V lookup: CDR1 LGHNT, CDR2 FRNRAP. The CDR3 loop spans 13 amino acids. V shed 6 bases and J shed 7 bases, with 13 bases lying between them. The DNA for the CDR3 is TGTGCTAGTGGGCAGGGAACCAGGAACACCATATATTTT. It specifies CASGQGTRNTIYF.

V usage is TRBV11-3 and J usage is TRBJ2-5; possible D gene TRBD2, 6 bases. The germline V and J ends were trimmed by 1 base and 7 bases, with 16 bases remaining between them. Per the germline V gene, CDR1 is SGHNT and CDR2 is YENEEA. The CDR3 has 15 amino acids. The CDR3 sequence is CASSLVGLGGGTQYF. The CDR3 DNA reads as TGTGCCAGCAGCTTAGTCGGGTTGGGGGGAGGGACCCAGTACTTC.